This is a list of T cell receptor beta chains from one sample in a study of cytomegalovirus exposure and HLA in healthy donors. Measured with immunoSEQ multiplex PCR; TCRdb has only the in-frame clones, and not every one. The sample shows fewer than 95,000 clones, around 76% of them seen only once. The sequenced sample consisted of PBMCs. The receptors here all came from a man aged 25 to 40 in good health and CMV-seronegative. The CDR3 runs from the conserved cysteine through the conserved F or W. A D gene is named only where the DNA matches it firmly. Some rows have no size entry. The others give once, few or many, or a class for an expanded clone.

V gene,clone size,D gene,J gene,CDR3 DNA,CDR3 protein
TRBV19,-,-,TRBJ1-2,TGTGCCAGTACCATAGGGGCATATGGCTACACCTTC,CASTIGAYGYTF
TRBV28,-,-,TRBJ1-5,TGTGCCAGCGTTTTGGGAGGGGCCGGTCAGCCCCAGCATTTT,CASVLGGAGQPQHF
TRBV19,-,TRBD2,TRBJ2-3,TGTGCCAGTAAAACTGGGCTAGCGGGGGGGCCTAGCACAGATACGCAGTATTTT,CASKTGLAGGPSTDTQYF
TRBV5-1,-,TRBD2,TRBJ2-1,TGCGCCAGCAGTACGGGGGGGGGCTCCTACAATGAGCAGTTCTTC,CASSTGGGSYNEQFF
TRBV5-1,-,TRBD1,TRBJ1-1,TGCGCCAGCAGCCACTCAGGGACAGCGAACACTGAAGCTTTCTTT,CASSHSGTANTEAFF
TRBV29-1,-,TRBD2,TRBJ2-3,TGCAGCGTTGAAGCCCTTAGGACTAGCGGGGGTACAGATACGCAGTATTTT,CSVEALRTSGGTDTQYF
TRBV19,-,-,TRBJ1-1,TGTGCCAGTAGTATGGAGGCCGCCATCCTAAACACTGAAGCTTTCTTT,CASSMEAAILNTEAFF
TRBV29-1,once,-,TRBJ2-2,TGCAGCGTTGTCGTAGGTGGAGGTGGGGAGCTGTTTTTT,CSVVVGGGGELFF
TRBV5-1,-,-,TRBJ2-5,TGCGCCAGCAGCTTGGCCGGACAGACAGGAGAGACCCAGTACTTC,CASSLAGQTGETQYF
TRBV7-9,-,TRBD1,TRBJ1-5,TGTGCCAGCAGCTCGGGACAGGGTCCCTTTAGCAATCAGCCCCAGCATTTT,CASSSGQGPFSNQPQHF
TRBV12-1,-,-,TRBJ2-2,TGTGCCAGCAACCTACAGGAAAGTACCGGGGAGCTGTTTTTT,CASNLQESTGELFF
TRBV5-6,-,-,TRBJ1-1,TGTGCCAGCAGCTTGGCAGGGTCGGACACTGAAGCTTTCTTT,CASSLAGSDTEAFF
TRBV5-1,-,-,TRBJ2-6,TGCGCCAGCAGCTCGCAGGGTAATGGGGCCAACGTCCTGACTTTC,CASSSQGNGANVLTF
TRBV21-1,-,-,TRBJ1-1,TGTGCCAGCAGCAAAACCCTCGGACAGGGCGGCTTGACTTTCTTT,CASSKTLGQGGLTFF
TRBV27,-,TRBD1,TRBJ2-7,TGTGCCAGCAGTTTAAGGGTCACAGGGGACGAGCAGTACTTC,CASSLRVTGDEQYF
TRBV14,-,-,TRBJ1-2,TGTGCCAGCAGCCAAAGCAGCGCTTATGGCTACACCTTC,CASSQSSAYGYTF
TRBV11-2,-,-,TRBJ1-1,TGTGCCAGCAGCCTAAAATCAGGGGCTTGGGGCATGAACACTGAAGCTTTCTTT,CASSLKSGAWGMNTEAFF
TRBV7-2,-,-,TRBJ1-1,TGTGCCAGCAGCTTAGTTCTGCCGGTAGCTTTCTTT,CASSLVLPVAFF
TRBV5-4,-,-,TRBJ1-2,TGTGCCAGCAGCCGGCCCGACTTCTGGAACTATGGCTACACCTTC,CASSRPDFWNYGYTF
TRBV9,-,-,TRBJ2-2,TGTGCCAGCAGTGCCACAGTGAGGGTGAACACCGGGGAGCTGTTTTTT,CASSATVRVNTGELFF
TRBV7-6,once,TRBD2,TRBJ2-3,TGTGCCAGCGTTCTGGGCGGGAGCGCAGATACGCAGTATTTT,CASVLGGSADTQYF
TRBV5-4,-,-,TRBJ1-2,TGTGCCAGCAGCTTGCAGGGAATAGGAGACTATGGCTACACCTTC,CASSLQGIGDYGYTF
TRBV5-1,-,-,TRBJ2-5,TGCGCCAGCAGCCTCCCGGGGGAGGAGACCCAGTACTTC,CASSLPGEETQYF
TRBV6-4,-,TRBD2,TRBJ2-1,TGTGCCAGCAGTGAGGGTGCGGGAGGGGGGAATGAGCAGTTCTTC,CASSEGAGGGNEQFF
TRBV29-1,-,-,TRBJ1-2,TGCAGCGCCTCTGACAGGACTAACTATGGCTACACCTTC,CSASDRTNYGYTF